The 23 T cell receptor beta chains reported below all come from one sample, sequenced in a study of blood T cells in healthy people across ages. PCR was performed a second time for about 7 to 11 cycles using a sample-barcoded 5' primer and a J-beta primer mix. TCRdb re-called the 5' RACE reads with MiXCR, one entry per CDR3 protein. The data show 800,000 to 1,300,000 distinct CDR3 sequences, less than 25% seen once. These sequences were also reported in another study, on T cells of mothers and their children.

Sequencing was carried out using blood. Receptors were obtained from a girl aged 2 to 10 in good health.

This clonotype was seen many times. The genes are TRBV12-3 or TRBV12-4 and TRBJ2-2; D not resolved. V lost 4 bases and J lost 7, with 13 bases in between. The CDR3 is 14 amino acids. In nucleotides, the CDR3 is TGTGCCAGCAGTTCTCTACGTGGGATCGGGGAGCTGTTTTTT. Translated, it gives CASSSLRGIGELFF.

The chain is built from TRBV29-1 and TRBJ2-5, with 10 bases lining up with TRBD1. Germline lookup yields CDR1 SQVTM and CDR2 ANQGSEA. This CDR3 is built from 15 residues. With 5 bases clipped from V and 1 base from J, the junction kept 7 bases outside the gene matches. DNA for the CDR3: TGCAGCGTTAAAGGCGGGACAGGGGCCCAAGAGACCCAGTACTTC. Translated: CSVKGGTGAQETQYF.

This sequence joins TRBV4-2 and TRBJ2-1; D possibly uses TRBD1 or TRBD2 (5 bases each). From germline, CDR1 is LGHNA and CDR2 YNFKEQ. V lost 8 bases, J lost 7 bases, and 9 bases lay in between. This CDR3 is built from 11 residues. The DNA of the CDR3 is TGTGCCAGCGGGACCAAAAATGAGCAGTTCTTC. It codes for CASGTKNEQFF.

This clonotype has a handful of counts. The V and J genes are TRBV12-3 or TRBV12-4 and TRBJ1-2; D might be TRBD1 (5 bases). V dropped 11 bases and J dropped 7 bases, with 20 bases sitting between them. The CDR3 extends over 13 amino acids. The CDR3 loop is CAGRTDGHRGYTF. The CDR3 nucleotides read TGTGCCGGGAGAACGGACGGACATCGTGGCTACACCTTC.

V is TRBV6-1 and J is TRBJ2-5; D unresolved. V dropped 1 base and J dropped 5 bases, with 17 bases sitting between them. The CDR3 sequence is 16 residues long. Germline CDR1 and CDR2: MNHNS and SASEGT. In DNA form, the CDR3 reads TGTGCCAGCAGTGAAGTGGGTCTACCACCAGTGGAGACCCAGTACTTC. Translated, it gives CASSEVGLPPVETQYF.

The chain joins TRBV27 to TRBJ2-7, with D possibly being TRBD2 (8 bases). Trimming took 4 bases from V and 3 from J, leaving 16 bases between them. Germline CDR1 is MNHEY and CDR2 is SMNVEV (reference sequence). This CDR3 spans 15 amino acids. In DNA form, the CDR3 reads TGTGCCAGCAGTTCCGGGAGGGGGCCGGACTACGAGCAGTACTTC. As protein: CASSSGRGPDYEQYF.

Many counts were recorded for this clonotype. J is TRBJ1-1 and V is TRBV6-1, with TRBD1 matching 7 bases. The CDR3 has 13 residues. The trim removed 6 bases at V and 0 bases at J, leaving 1 base unmatched. CDR1 and CDR2 from the germline V gene are MNHNS and SASEGT. The CDR3 coding sequence is TGTGCCAGCAGGGGACAGTTGAACACTGAAGCTTTCTTT. It yields the protein CASRGQLNTEAFF.

The V call is TRBV18, the J call TRBJ2-1, with a possible D match to TRBD1 (6 bases). The germline CDR1 and CDR2 sequences are KGHSH and LQKENI. The CDR3 length is 11 residues. The germline V and J ends were trimmed by 3 bases and 10 bases, with 7 bases remaining between them. This CDR3 reads CASSPDREQFF. In DNA form, the CDR3 reads TGTGCCAGCTCACCGGACAGAGAGCAGTTCTTC.

This clonotype was seen more than once but under ten times. The chain carries TRBV29-1 and TRBJ2-7; TRBD2 is a possible D gene (6 bases). CDR1 SQVTM and CDR2 ANQGSEA come from the germline V gene. This CDR3 region has 14 residues. The V end was cut by 5 bases, the J end by 7 bases, with 21 bases between. Here the CDR3 reads CSVLGTSNSVEQYF. Written as DNA, the CDR3 is TGCAGCGTTCTAGGGACTTCCAATTCGGTGGAGCAGTACTTC.

This clonotype has more than one count but fewer than ten. V usage is TRBV7-9 and J usage is TRBJ2-3; D is ambiguous. Trimming stripped 1 base from V and 8 bases from J, with 10 bases between. This CDR3 contains 13 residues. Germline values: CDR1 SEHNR, CDR2 FQNEAQ (reference sequence). The CDR3 DNA reads TGTGCCAGCAGCTTAGACAGATTGGGTACGCAGTATTTT. This translates into CASSLDRLGTQYF. The variable domain in full, completed from reference TRBV7-9 and TRBJ2-3, reads DTGVSQNPRHKITKRGQNVTFRCDPISEHNRLYWYRQTLGQGPEFLTYFQNEAQLEKSRLLSDRFSAERPKGSFSTLEIQRTEQGDSAMYLCASSLDRLGTQYFGPGTRLTVL.

The V call is TRBV6-6, the J call TRBJ1-2, with TRBD1 matching over 12 bases. This CDR3 contains 14 residues. Germline V gene sequence: CDR1 MNHNY, CDR2 SVGAGI (reference sequence). Trimming at V came to 8 bases and at J to 4 bases, leaving 5 bases not matched to a gene. The CDR3 DNA sequence: TGTGCCAGCGTCCCGGGACAGGGGGCCTATGGCTACACCTTC. Residues: CASVPGQGAYGYTF.

J is TRBJ2-1 and V is TRBV7-2; tentative D call: TRBD1 (5 bases). The length of the CDR3 is 13 residues. Per the germline V gene, CDR1 is SGHTA and CDR2 is FQGNSA. Trimming pared 2 bases from V and 9 bases from J, leaving 11 bases between. CDR3 in DNA: TGTGCCAGCAGCTTATTACAGGTTGCTGAGCAGTTCTTC. This encodes CASSLLQVAEQFF.

This sequence joins TRBV15 and TRBJ1-2; the D is unclear. The germline gives CDR1 LNHNV, CDR2 YYDKDF (reference sequence). CDR3 length: 14 amino acids. With 0 bases removed from V and 8 bases from J, the gap between germline ends came to 13 bases. The CDR3 loop is CATSRDREVWGYTF. The CDR3 DNA sequence: TGTGCCACCAGCAGAGATAGGGAGGTCTGGGGCTACACCTTC.

The rearrangement links TRBV5-1 to TRBJ1-1; D is ambiguous. Per the germline V gene, CDR1 is SGHRS and CDR2 is YFSETQ. CDR3 length: 16 amino acids. V was shortened by 4 bases and J by 0 bases, with 16 bases between the two germline ends. CDR3 region: CASSPSGVTMNTEAFF. In nucleotides, the CDR3 is TGCGCCAGCAGCCCGAGTGGGGTAACTATGAACACTGAAGCTTTCTTT.

The CDR3: CASNPSGRVYNEQFF. The CDR3 bases are TGTGCCAGCAACCCTAGCGGGAGAGTGTACAATGAGCAGTTCTTC. The V gene is TRBV28, the J gene TRBJ2-1; TRBD2 aligns across 10 bases. This CDR3 is 15 amino acids long. Germline assignment: CDR1 MDHEN and CDR2 SYDVKM. Trimming cost V 7 bases and J 4 bases; bases outside gene matches: 7.

The table lists this clonotype with a few counts. The chain links TRBV7-2 to TRBJ2-1, with D tentatively TRBD1 (5 bases). Between the trimmed V and J ends, which lost 6 bases and 7 bases, there was a span of 13 bases. This CDR3 comprises 13 residues. Germline V CDR1 and CDR2: SGHTA, FQGNSA. The CDR3 reads CASRRVGANEQFF. The CDR3 nucleotides are TGTGCCAGCAGGCGCGTAGGGGCGAATGAGCAGTTCTTC.

The chain is built from TRBV5-6 and TRBJ2-4; unclear D gene. The CDR3 sequence is 13 residues long. The germline V gene encodes CDR1 SGHDT and CDR2 YYEEEE. The V end was cut by 1 base, the J end by 10 bases, with 12 bases between. DNA for the CDR3: TGTGCCAGCAGCTTGAACGTGGGTGGGATTCAGTACTTC. It codes for CASSLNVGGIQYF.

The chain couples TRBV4-2 to TRBJ2-1; no reliable D call. The V gene lost 3 bases and the J gene lost 6 bases, with 9 bases spanning the gap. CDR1 LGHNA and CDR2 YNFKEQ come from the germline V gene. This CDR3 spans 13 amino acids. CDR3 nucleotides: TGTGCCAGCAGCCAGTACAGTAGCAATGAGCAGTTCTTC. Residues: CASSQYSSNEQFF.

The chain carries TRBV20-1 and TRBJ2-5; D remains unclear. The tail of the sequence fits TRBJ2-1 better, so the J call may be wrong. The CDR3 loop spans 15 amino acids. The germline V gene has CDR1 DFQATT and CDR2 SNEGSKA (reference sequence). CDR3 amino acids: CSATYKGPKGNEQFF. The CDR3 coding sequence is TGCAGTGCTACTTATAAAGGGCCTAAGGGCAATGAGCAGTTCTTC.

The chain uses TRBV10-3 and TRBJ1-1; weak D call: TRBD1 (6 bases). Trimming pared 6 bases from V and 5 bases from J, leaving 19 bases between. CDR3 length: 15 residues. Germline-derived CDR1 and CDR2 are ENHRY and SYGVKD. CDR3 amino acids: CAIRRTEGGSTEAFF. The CDR3 nucleotides read TGTGCCATCAGAAGGACAGAAGGAGGTTCGACTGAAGCTTTCTTT.

This chain links TRBV9 with TRBJ2-3; D is uncertain. Looked up from germline, CDR1 is SGDLS and CDR2 is YYNGEE. This CDR3 has 13 residues. V shed 6 bases and J shed 2 bases, with 10 bases lying between them. In nucleotides, the CDR3 is TGTGCCAGCAATGACCAACCCACAGATACGCAGTATTTT. It encodes CASNDQPTDTQYF.

The gene calls are TRBV9 and TRBJ2-5; 7 nucleotides agree with TRBD1. CDR1 is SGDLS and CDR2 is YYNGEE in the germline V gene. This CDR3 contains 15 residues. After removal of 3 bases from V and 5 bases from J, the junction contained 10 bases not matched to a gene. The CDR3 region has the DNA TGTGCCAGCAGCGCCCGGGACAGTGTAGGGGAGACCCAGTACTTC. Its translation: CASSARDSVGETQYF. The full variable domain, with the rest looked up from reference TRBV9 and TRBJ2-5, is DSGVTQTPKHLITATGQRVTLRCSPRSGDLSVYWYQQSLDQGLQFLIQYYNGEERAKGNILERFSAQQFPDLHSELNLSSLELGDSALYFCASSARDSVGETQYFGPGTRLLVL.

This clonotype was detected a few times. The V and J genes are TRBV4-1 and TRBJ1-6; no clear D gene. Germline V CDR1 and CDR2: MGHRA, YSYEKL. The CDR3 extends over 17 amino acids. Trimming stripped 0 bases from V and 2 bases from J, with 11 bases between. The CDR3 sequence: CASSQDMPGPYNSPLHF. The CDR3 DNA follows: TGCGCCAGCAGCCAAGATATGCCGGGCCCCTATAATTCACCCCTCCACTTT.